Each of the 18 T cell receptor beta chains below was sequenced from the same sample in a study of T cell responses to AZD1222 COVID-19 vaccine. The table came from immunoSEQ multiplex PCR; TCRdb's copy has only in-frame clones and leaves some out. The top ten clones hold 3% to 3.5% of a sample with 110,000 to 150,000 clones, 85% to 90% of them seen once. The sequencing used peripheral blood, collected 28 days after the second AZD1222 dose. These receptors originate from an adult who received the AZD1222 COVID-19 vaccine.

V gene TRBV18 combines with J gene TRBJ2-5; weak D call: TRBD2 (5 bases). The CDR3 covers 15 residues. V was clipped by 3 bases and J by 3 bases, with 14 bases between them. Germline CDR1 is KGHSH and CDR2 is LQKENI. This chain's CDR3 is CASSPIREYEETQYF. The DNA of the CDR3 is TGTGCCAGCTCACCTATAAGGGAGTACGAAGAGACCCAGTACTTC.

This chain joins TRBV27 and TRBJ2-2; 8 bases align to TRBD2. This CDR3 is 16 amino acids long. V shed 7 bases and J 4 bases; nucleotides not matched to a gene: 11. Germline V gene sequence: CDR1 MNHEY, CDR2 SMNVEV (reference sequence). The CDR3 nucleotides read TGTGCCAGCAAACGTTCGGGAGGGCTCGTCACCGGGGAGCTGTTTTTT. Translation: CASKRSGGLVTGELFF.

This chain joins TRBV4-1 and TRBJ2-6; D may be TRBD1 or TRBD2 (5 bases each). Trimming left V 6 bases short and J 0 bases short, with 15 bases between. CDR1 is MGHRA, CDR2 YSYEKL, per germline. The CDR3 contains 17 residues. The CDR3 DNA reads as TGCGCCAGCAGGATCGGGACGGTACGCTCTGGGGCCAACGTCCTGACTTTC. It yields the protein CASRIGTVRSGANVLTF.

The rearrangement links TRBV10-3 to TRBJ1-1; a weak D match, TRBD1 (5 bases). CDR3 length equals 15 residues. V dropped 0 bases and J dropped 1 base, with 9 bases sitting between them. The germline V gene encodes CDR1 ENHRY and CDR2 SYGVKD. CDR3 in amino acids: CAISESGTPNTEAFF. As DNA, the CDR3 is TGTGCCATCAGTGAGTCCGGGACGCCGAACACTGAAGCTTTCTTT.

V usage is TRBV6-1 and J usage is TRBJ2-4; unclear D gene. With 2 bases removed from V and 6 bases from J, the gap between germline ends came to 14 bases. This CDR3 contains 15 residues. Germline CDR1 and CDR2: MNHNS and SASEGT. In nucleotides, the CDR3 is TGTGCCAGCAGTGAATATAATGTAGTGGGAAACATTCAGTACTTC. This gives the protein CASSEYNVVGNIQYF.

The chain combines TRBV9 with TRBJ1-5; 8 bases line up with TRBD1. The CDR3 is 16 residues long. The germline CDR1 and CDR2 sequences are SGDLS and YYNGEE. The V gene end was trimmed by 4 bases and the J gene end by 11 bases; junction bases not matched to a gene: 17. Here the CDR3 reads CASSPGGQAGVLAQHF. The CDR3 DNA reads TGTGCCAGCAGCCCAGGGGGACAGGCGGGGGTGTTGGCCCAGCATTTT.

The chain carries TRBV5-1 and TRBJ2-1; TRBD2 aligns across 11 bases. Germline assignment: CDR1 SGHRS and CDR2 YFSETQ. V gave up 0 bases and J gave up 7 bases; unmatched junction bases: 6. This CDR3 is built from 16 residues. CDR3 nucleotide sequence: TGCGCCAGCAGCTTGGTAGCGGGAGGGCCATCAAATGAGCAGTTCTTC. Amino acids: CASSLVAGGPSNEQFF.

The chain combines TRBV29-1 with TRBJ1-2; D might be TRBD1 (6 bases). Germline V gene sequence: CDR1 SQVTM, CDR2 ANQGSEA. The CDR3 extends over 13 amino acids. V lost 6 bases to trimming and J lost 4 bases, with 15 bases between them. This CDR3 reads CSVTTGRVYGYTF. The CDR3 DNA reads as TGCAGCGTGACGACAGGACGGGTCTATGGCTACACCTTC. The full variable domain, rest sourced from reference TRBV29-1 and TRBJ1-2, is SAVISQKPSRDICQRGTSLTIQCQVDSQVTMMFWYRQQPGQSLTLIATANQGSEATYESGFVIDKFPISRPNLTFSTLTVSNMSPEDSSIYLCSVTTGRVYGYTFGSGTRLTVV.

The chain recombines TRBV5-1 with TRBJ1-5; D might be TRBD1 (6 bases). Germline V lookup: CDR1 SGHRS, CDR2 YFSETQ. There are 15 residues in the CDR3. V lost 4 bases to trimming and J lost 5 bases, with 16 bases between them. In DNA, the CDR3 is TGCGCCAGCAGCAACCACAGGGAATCGGATCAGCCCCAGCATTTT. The encoded protein is CASSNHRESDQPQHF. The complete variable domain, with remaining parts taken from reference TRBV5-1 and TRBJ1-5, reads KAGVTQTPRYLIKTRGQQVTLSCSPISGHRSVSWYQQTPGQGLQFLFEYFSETQRNKGNFPGRFSGRQFSNSRSEMNVSTLELGDSALYLCASSNHRESDQPQHFGDGTRLSIL.

The chain links TRBV7-2 to TRBJ1-2; D is possibly TRBD1 (5 bases). Germline CDR1 is SGHTA and CDR2 is FQGNSA. The CDR3 sequence is 11 residues long. V was trimmed by 5 bases and J by 8 bases, leaving 9 bases between them. The CDR3 spells CASSNTGGYTF. The CDR3 coding sequence is TGTGCCAGCAGCAACACAGGCGGCTACACCTTC.

The chain combines TRBV7-6 with TRBJ2-2, with 8 positions matching TRBD1. Germline V lookup: CDR1 SGHVS, CDR2 FNYEAQ. CDR3 length equals 14 residues. The V gene end was trimmed by 3 bases and the J gene end by 9 bases; junction bases not matched to a gene: 6. The DNA for the CDR3 is TGTGCCAGCAGCTTGGGACAGGCGGTCAGGGAGCTGTTTTTT. Residues: CASSLGQAVRELFF.

The chain combines TRBV18 with TRBJ1-2; maybe TRBD1 (6 bases). V lost 0 bases and J 7 bases, leaving 12 bases between the germline ends. CDR3 length: 14 residues. CDR1 and CDR2 from the germline V gene are KGHSH and LQKENI. As DNA, the CDR3 is TGTGCCAGCTCACCACCGTACAGGGAGGGTGGCTACACCTTC. It codes for CASSPPYREGGYTF.

The chain recombines TRBV28 with TRBJ1-1; D remains unclear. Trimming took 2 bases from V and 6 from J, leaving 7 bases between them. The germline CDR1 and CDR2 sequences are MDHEN and SYDVKM. CDR3 size: 12 residues. CDR3 protein: CASSLKSAEAFF. The CDR3 DNA sequence: TGTGCCAGCAGTTTAAAGTCCGCTGAAGCTTTCTTT.

This sequence joins TRBV5-6 and TRBJ2-5; D uncertain. The CDR3 is made up of 13 amino acids. V was pared by 3 bases and J by 4 bases, with 10 bases between. Germline V gene lookup returns CDR1 SGHDT and CDR2 YYEEEE. CDR3 loop: CASSSGPRETQYF. The CDR3 DNA sequence: TGTGCCAGCAGCTCCGGCCCCAGAGAGACCCAGTACTTC. Full variable domain (rest looked up from reference TRBV5-6 and TRBJ2-5): DAGVTQSPTHLIKTRGQQVTLRCSPKSGHDTVSWYQQALGQGPQFIFQYYEEEERQRGNFPDRFSGHQFPNYSSELNVNALLLGDSALYLCASSSGPRETQYFGPGTRLLVL.

The rearrangement uses TRBV5-1 and TRBJ2-3, with D possibly being TRBD2 (5 bases). The germline CDR1 and CDR2 sequences are SGHRS and YFSETQ. V was cut by 4 bases and J by 0 bases, with 12 bases left in between. The CDR3 has 15 residues. The CDR3 nucleotides read TGCGCCAGCAGCCCCCTAGCTGCAAGCACAGATACGCAGTATTTT. It translates to CASSPLAASTDTQYF.

This chain connects TRBV30 to TRBJ1-2; a possible D gene is TRBD1 (6 bases). Germline CDR1 reads GTSNPN; CDR2 reads SVGIG (reference sequence). V lost 3 bases to trimming and J lost 14 bases, with 22 bases between them. CDR3 size: 13 residues. DNA of the CDR3: TGTGCCTGGAGCGGCGATGGGGGCATAACGTTAACCTTC. Its protein product is CAWSGDGGITLTF.

The rearrangement uses TRBV19 and TRBJ2-1; TRBD2 might be the D (7 bases). Per the germline V gene, CDR1 is LNHDA and CDR2 is SQIVND (reference sequence). The CDR3 totals 15 residues. V was shortened by 5 bases and J by 8 bases, with 19 bases between the two germline ends. The CDR3 protein is CASSRGASESYEQFF. In DNA, the CDR3 is TGTGCCAGTAGTCGGGGGGCCTCCGAGAGCTATGAGCAGTTCTTC.

This clone showed up just once. This chain uses TRBV29-1 with TRBJ2-2; weak D call: TRBD2 (6 bases). The V gene lost 7 bases and the J gene lost 3 bases, with 12 bases spanning the gap. There are 13 residues in the CDR3. Germline-derived CDR1 and CDR2 are SQVTM and ANQGSEA. The CDR3 DNA reads as TGCAGCGGGGGGGACCCCGACACCGGGGAGCTGTTTTTT. This encodes CSGGDPDTGELFF.